One sample yielded the 14 T cell receptor beta chains listed below, sequenced in a study of low-dose radiotherapy and immunotherapy resistance in tumors. Time point in this sample: after trial treatment. Stated treatment: LDRT plus nivolumab, ipilimumab, low-dose cyclophosphamide and aspirin (RACIN trial). Both TCRalpha and TCRbeta chains were reverse transcribed with V-gene-specific primers. TCRs underwent 20 PCR cycles of amplification with a constant-region primer and V-primer adapter. A single record per CDR3 protein comes from TCRdb applying MiXCR to the reads. The table lists under 90,000 distinct CDR3 sequences, about a sixth of them singletons, with approximately 1.5% in the top ten. The source material was PBMCs, sampled after low-dose radiotherapy plus immunotherapy. Every receptor here comes from a male donor with prostate cancer.

The table lists this clonotype with a few counts. This chain joins TRBV3-1 and TRBJ1-2; tentatively, D is TRBD1 (5 bases). The V gene lost 5 bases and the J gene lost 6 bases, with 16 bases spanning the gap. The CDR3 sequence is 14 residues long. Germline V gives CDR1 LGHDT, CDR2 YNNKEL (reference sequence). The CDR3 nucleotides are TGTGCCAGCAGCTTGGTTCCGGGGGTAAATGGCTACACCTTC. As protein: CASSLVPGVNGYTF.

This clonotype showed up just a few times. The V and J genes are TRBV6-2 or TRBV6-3 and TRBJ2-5, with TRBD2 identical over 12 bases. The germline gives CDR1 MNHEY, CDR2 SVGEGT. V shed 5 bases and J 5 bases; nucleotides not matched to a gene: 15. The CDR3 is made up of 18 amino acids. CDR3 bases: TGTGCCAGCAGTCCCCCCCCCCGACTGACTAGCGGGAGTGAGACCCAGTACTTC. It specifies CASSPPPRLTSGSETQYF.

The V call is TRBV7-3, the J call TRBJ2-3, with 10 nucleotides matching TRBD2. Per germline, CDR1 SGHTA and CDR2 FQGTGA. The CDR3 consists of 20 residues. V was clipped by 8 bases and J by 1 base; unmatched bases: 21. CDR3: CASLKRTSGLQSEGTDTQYF. The CDR3 DNA reads as TGTGCCAGCCTCAAACGGACTAGCGGTCTACAGAGCGAGGGCACAGATACGCAGTATTTT.

This clonotype came up many times. V is TRBV3-1 and J is TRBJ2-1; weak D call: TRBD2 (6 bases). The V gene lost 0 bases and the J gene lost 0 bases, with 9 bases spanning the gap. The CDR3 contains 16 residues. Germline V CDR1 and CDR2: LGHDT, YNNKEL (reference sequence). CDR3: CASSQDLTSSYNEQFF. The CDR3 DNA follows: TGTGCCAGCAGCCAAGATCTGACTAGCTCCTACAATGAGCAGTTCTTC.

This clonotype appeared many times. The V call is TRBV29-1, the J call TRBJ2-5; 7 positions agree with TRBD1. With V trimmed by 4 bases and J by 4 bases, 3 bases remained unmatched. The germline V gene encodes CDR1 SQVTM and CDR2 ANQGSEA. The CDR3 has 12 amino acids. The CDR3 region has the DNA TGCAGCGTTGCACAGGGGCCAGAGACCCAGTACTTC. Protein sequence: CSVAQGPETQYF.

The rearrangement joins TRBV29-1 to TRBJ2-2; 11 nucleotides line up with TRBD1. Germline-derived CDR1 and CDR2 are SQVTM and ANQGSEA. The CDR3 runs 14 residues. V was clipped by 6 bases and J by 4 bases; unmatched bases: 4. CDR3 sequence reads: CSVGQGVSTGELFF. The CDR3 region has the DNA TGCAGCGTGGGACAGGGGGTGAGCACCGGGGAGCTGTTTTTT.

This clonotype was recorded at least ten times. J is TRBJ2-3 and V is TRBV6-2 or TRBV6-3; 7 bases are shared with TRBD2. The V gene end was trimmed by 6 bases and the J gene end by 4 bases; junction bases not matched to a gene: 10. Looked up from germline, CDR1 is MNHEY and CDR2 is SVGEGT. This CDR3 region has 15 residues. The CDR3 region has the DNA TGTGCCAGCAGAACACCTAGCGGAGCGGCAGATACGCAGTATTTT. As protein: CASRTPSGAADTQYF.

This clonotype was picked up many times. This chain links TRBV11-3 with TRBJ2-2; D ambiguous. The CDR3 has 14 amino acids. Between the trimmed V and J ends, which lost 0 bases and 2 bases, there was a span of 4 bases. The germline V gene encodes CDR1 SGHNT and CDR2 YENEEA. In DNA form, the CDR3 reads TGTGCCAGCAGCTTAGATCACAACACCGGGGAGCTGTTTTTT. Translation: CASSLDHNTGELFF.

This clonotype was detected many times. The V call is TRBV6-5, the J call TRBJ2-7; 9 bases match TRBD2. Germline V gene sequence: CDR1 MNHEY, CDR2 SVGAGI. V shed 4 bases and J 2 bases; nucleotides not matched to a gene: 3. This CDR3 is 14 amino acids long. The CDR3, as DNA: TGTGCCAGCAGTTGGACTAGCGACACCTACGAGCAGTACTTC. It is translated as CASSWTSDTYEQYF.

This clonotype was found many times. The rearrangement links TRBV4-1 to TRBJ1-5; 10 nucleotides align to TRBD1. V trimming: 0 bases; J trimming: 4 bases; junction bases outside the gene matches: 6. Germline assignment: CDR1 MGHRA and CDR2 YSYEKL. The length of the CDR3 is 17 residues. DNA for the CDR3: TGCGCCAGCAGCCAAGATGGGGGACAGGGGAGGAATCAGCCCCAGCATTTT. It yields the protein CASSQDGGQGRNQPQHF.

This clonotype was recorded many times. The chain links TRBV28 to TRBJ2-2, with 9 bases matching TRBD2. V lost 5 bases, J lost 4 bases, and 14 bases stayed unmatched. The CDR3 loop spans 18 amino acids. Per the germline V gene, CDR1 is MDHEN and CDR2 is SYDVKM. CDR3 in DNA: TGTGCCAGCAGTCCCCTGCCACGCGGGAGGGATATCACCGGGGAGCTGTTTTTT. Its protein is CASSPLPRGRDITGELFF.

This clonotype was detected ten times or more. The rearrangement uses TRBV4-1 and TRBJ2-2; D assignment may be TRBD1 or TRBD2 (5 bases each). CDR1 MGHRA and CDR2 YSYEKL come from the germline V gene. The CDR3 consists of 15 residues. Trimming shortened V by 5 bases and J by 5 bases, and 15 bases separated the two germline ends. The CDR3 DNA follows: TGCGCCAGCAGCGCCCCGGGACGCACAACCGGGGAGCTGTTTTTT. It translates to CASSAPGRTTGELFF.

J is TRBJ2-1 and V is TRBV4-2, with 9 bases aligning to TRBD2. Per the germline V gene, CDR1 is LGHNA and CDR2 is YNFKEQ. V was clipped by 1 base and J by 4 bases; unmatched bases: 2. The CDR3 covers 15 residues. The CDR3 DNA reads TGTGCCAGCAGCCAAGCAGCGGGGGGTTACAATGAGCAGTTCTTC. Translated, it gives CASSQAAGGYNEQFF.

This clonotype was counted at least ten times. This chain uses TRBV6-1 with TRBJ2-1; TRBD2 matches 7 bases. Germline CDR1 MNHNS, CDR2 SASEGT. V was pared by 7 bases and J by 2 bases, with 5 bases of the junction left unmatched. CDR3 length: 14 amino acids. CDR3 amino acids: CASNAGVAYNEQFF. CDR3 bases: TGTGCCAGCAACGCGGGAGTGGCCTACAATGAGCAGTTCTTC.